A single sample is the source of the 28 T cell receptor beta chains below, sequenced in a study of T cells in Graves' hyperthyroidism and ophthalmopathy. TCR beta CDR3 regions were amplified from RNA. A first-round RT-PCR of the TCR CDR3 used the HTBI primer set. A single record per CDR3 protein comes from TCRdb applying MiXCR to the multiplex PCR reads. The table records over 500,000 distinct CDR3 sequences, 12% to 15% of them present only once. The sample consisted of blood. All receptors derive from a middle-aged woman with Graves' hyperthyroidism.

V usage is TRBV20-1 and J usage is TRBJ2-5; perhaps TRBD1 as D (5 bases). The CDR3 length is 13 residues. V was cut by 1 base and J by 4 bases, with 10 bases left in between. Germline lookup yields CDR1 DFQATT and CDR2 SNEGSKA (reference sequence). The CDR3 DNA reads as TGCAGTGCTAGAGTAGGGGAATTAGAGACCCAGTACTTC. Protein sequence: CSARVGELETQYF.

This clonotype was counted at least ten times. This chain links TRBV30 with TRBJ2-2, with D uncertain. The CDR3 sequence is 13 residues long. Trimming cost V 0 bases and J 7 bases, with 9 bases left between them. The germline V gene encodes CDR1 GTSNPN and CDR2 SVGIG (reference sequence). The CDR3 here is CAWSVEGIGELFF. DNA for the CDR3: TGTGCCTGGAGTGTAGAAGGAATCGGGGAGCTGTTTTTT. Full variable domain (missing parts from reference TRBV30 and TRBJ2-2): SQTIHQWPATLVQPVGSPLSLECTVEGTSNPNLYWYRQAAGRGLQLLFYSVGIGQISSEVPQNLSASRPQDRQFILSSKKLLLSDSGFYLCAWSVEGIGELFFGEGSRLTVL.

This clonotype was seen more than once but under ten times. This sequence joins TRBV3-1 and TRBJ2-2, with D possibly being TRBD1 (6 bases). CDR3 size: 15 residues. Germline V CDR1 and CDR2: LGHDT, YNNKEL (reference sequence). V lost 1 base, J lost 4 bases, and 10 bases lay in between. As DNA, the CDR3 is TGTGCCAGCAGCCAAGTAACAGGGCCCACCGGGGAGCTGTTTTTT. Its protein is CASSQVTGPTGELFF.

As for this clonotype: The junction and the germline gene differ at one end; a read error may be behind it. V gene TRBV11-1 combines with J gene TRBJ1-1, with 9 positions matching TRBD1. This CDR3 region has 15 residues. From germline, CDR1 is SGHAT and CDR2 FQDESV (reference sequence). CDR3: CVSSMGDRERPEAFF. The CDR3 DNA follows: TGTGTCAGCAGTATGGGGGACAGGGAACGGCCTGAAGCTTTCTTT.

This clonotype was recorded at least ten times. This chain connects TRBV7-9 to TRBJ2-3, with D tentatively TRBD1 (5 bases). The V end was cut by 5 bases, the J end by 2 bases, with 14 bases between. Germline-derived CDR1 and CDR2 are SEHNR and FQNEAQ (reference sequence). This CDR3 contains 15 residues. In nucleotides, the CDR3 is TGTGCCAGCAGCATCGGACAAGGGTACACAGATACGCAGTATTTT. Its translation: CASSIGQGYTDTQYF.

This clonotype has a count of ten or more. V usage is TRBV11-2 and J usage is TRBJ2-5; D unclear. The CDR3 is made up of 20 amino acids. CDR1 is SGHAT, CDR2 FQNNGV, per germline. V was clipped by 2 bases and J by 2 bases, with 27 bases between them. In nucleotides, the CDR3 is TGTGCCAGCAGCTTATTCGGCGGAGCATCTCGTCGAGTTCCTCAAGAGACCCAGTACTTC. Encoded protein: CASSLFGGASRRVPQETQYF. The variable domain in full, with the rest retrieved from reference TRBV11-2 and TRBJ2-5, is EAGVAQSPRYKIIEKRQSVAFWCNPISGHATLYWYQQILGQGPKLLIQFQNNGVVDDSQLPKDRFSAERLKGVDSTLKIQPAKLEDSAVYLCASSLFGGASRRVPQETQYFGPGTRLLVL.

This clonotype was seen at least ten times. The chain carries TRBV2 and TRBJ1-2, with D uncertain. Deletions cut 5 bases from V and 8 bases from J, with 9 bases between. From germline, CDR1 is SNHLY and CDR2 FYNNEI. The CDR3 has 11 residues. CDR3 bases: TGTGCCAGCAGTCGGCCAGCCGGCTACACCTTC. It encodes CASSRPAGYTF. Based on the CDR3 plus reference TRBV2 and TRBJ1-2, the full variable domain is EPEVTQTPSHQVTQMGQEVILRCVPISNHLYFYWYRQILGQKVEFLVSFYNNEISEKSEIFDDQFSVERPDGSNFTLKIRSTKLEDSAMYFCASSRPAGYTFGSGTRLTVV.

The chain recombines TRBV11-3 with TRBJ2-7; 9 nucleotides line up with TRBD2. The V gene's germline CDR1 is SGHNT and CDR2 YENEEA. The CDR3 spans 15 residues. The J segment lost 3 bases and the V segment lost 0 bases, leaving 3 bases of the junction unmatched. CDR3 sequence (DNA): TGTGCCAGCAGCTTAGATTCTAGCGGGGTCTACGAGCAGTACTTC. Protein product: CASSLDSSGVYEQYF.

Only a few counts were recorded for this clonotype. V and J are TRBV24-1 and TRBJ1-2; 7 bases are shared with TRBD1. There are 13 residues in the CDR3. Trimming removed 1 base from V and 7 bases from J; junction bases left unmatched: 2. Looked up from germline, CDR1 is KGHDR and CDR2 is SFDVKD. The CDR3 region is CATSDFQGGGYTF. CDR3 nucleotides: TGTGCCACCAGTGATTTCCAGGGGGGTGGCTACACCTTC.

This sequence joins TRBV6-1 and TRBJ2-7; D not resolved. The CDR3 is made up of 15 amino acids. The V end was cut by 1 base, the J end by 2 bases, with 12 bases between. Germline assignment: CDR1 MNHNS and CDR2 SASEGT. CDR3 protein: CASSEGLSATYEQYF. In nucleotides, the CDR3 is TGTGCCAGCAGTGAAGGGCTTTCAGCAACCTACGAGCAGTACTTC.

This clonotype was counted many times. The CDR3 DNA follows: TGTGCCAGCAGTGAAGATCTTAGTGCCTGGCAGGAAAAACTGTTTTTT. Residues: CASSEDLSAWQEKLFF. The chain links TRBV2 to TRBJ1-4, with D unresolved. Germline lookup yields CDR1 SNHLY and CDR2 FYNNEI. This CDR3 region has 16 residues. With 1 base removed from V and 8 bases from J, the gap between germline ends came to 17 bases.

This clonotype was recorded many times. This chain links TRBV3-1 with TRBJ2-2; 9 bases are shared with TRBD2. The CDR3 has 15 residues. J gave up 5 bases and V 5 bases, and 6 bases lay outside the gene matches. The germline CDR1 and CDR2 sequences are LGHDT and YNNKEL (reference sequence). The CDR3 DNA is TGTGCCAGCAGCTTAGCGGGAGCGATAACCGGGGAGCTGTTTTTT. Translated: CASSLAGAITGELFF.

The DNA for the CDR3 is TGTGCCAGCATCCCCGGGACTAGCGGAACCAGATACGAGCAGTACTTC. Residues: CASIPGTSGTRYEQYF. V is TRBV9 and J is TRBJ2-7, with TRBD2 matching 11 bases. V lost 6 bases to trimming and J lost 4 bases; unmatched junction nucleotides: 12. There are 16 residues in the CDR3. Germline V gives CDR1 SGDLS, CDR2 YYNGEE.

The chain employs TRBV20-1 and TRBJ2-7; D might be TRBD2 (5 bases). This CDR3 has 14 amino acids. Germline assignment: CDR1 DFQATT and CDR2 SNEGSKA (reference sequence). Trimming stripped 2 bases from V and 2 bases from J, with 13 bases between. Here the CDR3 DNA reads TGCAGTGCTAGACCTCAAGGACTCGCCTACGAGCAGTACTTC. Its protein product is CSARPQGLAYEQYF.

In its sample, this clonotype was seen many times. The chain combines TRBV28 with TRBJ2-2; D may correspond to TRBD1 or TRBD2 (5 bases each). Germline CDR1 MDHEN, CDR2 SYDVKM. CDR3 length equals 17 residues. V gave up 3 bases and J gave up 1 base, with 15 bases separating them. The CDR3 nucleotides read TGTGCCAGCAGTTTGGCCCCCGGGACCTTGAACACCGGGGAGCTGTTTTTT. Translating it yields CASSLAPGTLNTGELFF.

There are many counts of this clonotype. The rearrangement uses TRBV7-8 and TRBJ2-1; perhaps TRBD2 as D (5 bases). Germline CDR1 reads SGHVS; CDR2 reads FQNEAQ. There are 17 residues in the CDR3. Trimming stripped 2 bases from V and 1 base from J, with 15 bases between. Written as DNA, the CDR3 is TGTGCCAGCAGCTTAAAAATCTCGGGGTTTTCCTACAATGAGCAGTTCTTC. Its translation is CASSLKISGFSYNEQFF.

There are many counts of this clonotype. The rearrangement joins TRBV30 to TRBJ1-2; D is unclear. V shed 5 bases and J shed 0 bases, with 22 bases lying between them. This CDR3 contains 17 residues. Germline CDR1 is GTSNPN and CDR2 is SVGIG (reference sequence). Here the CDR3 DNA reads TGTGCCTGGGTAGACCCTCCCGGGCGGACCCCTAACTATGGCTACACCTTC. It codes for CAWVDPPGRTPNYGYTF.

This clonotype has a count of ten or more. V usage is TRBV27 and J usage is TRBJ1-1, with 9 nucleotides matching TRBD1. CDR3 length: 14 residues. Per germline, CDR1 MNHEY and CDR2 SMNVEV (reference sequence). V was clipped by 3 bases and J by 10 bases; unmatched bases: 9. The CDR3 region has the DNA TGTGCCAGCAGTTTCGCCAGGGACAGGGTGGCAGCTTTCTTT. Translated, it gives CASSFARDRVAAFF.

Of note for this clonotype: A much bigger clone sits one base away, suggesting this may be a read error. The chain recombines TRBV30 with TRBJ2-1; unclear D gene. There are 12 residues in the CDR3. CDR1 GTSNPN and CDR2 SVGIG come from the germline V gene (reference sequence). The CDR3 region is CAWRASYNEQCF. The CDR3 DNA reads as TGTGCCTGGAGGGCGTCCTACAATGAGCAGTGCTTC.

At least ten counts were recorded for this clonotype. The gene calls are TRBV3-1 and TRBJ2-2; TRBD2 is a possible D gene (6 bases). With 0 bases removed from V and 6 bases from J, the gap between germline ends came to 14 bases. CDR1 is LGHDT, CDR2 YNNKEL, per germline (reference sequence). CDR3 length equals 16 residues. This chain's CDR3 is CASSQDGVADAGELFF. The CDR3 coding sequence is TGTGCCAGCAGCCAAGACGGGGTAGCGGATGCCGGGGAGCTGTTTTTT.

Details on this clonotype: This may be a read error: a much more frequent sequence differs by one nucleotide. The chain couples TRBV28 to TRBJ2-2, with D tentatively TRBD2 (5 bases). Germline V CDR1 and CDR2: MDHEN, SYDVKM. The CDR3 is made up of 12 amino acids. The CDR3 nucleotides are TGTGCCAGCAGTTTGAACGACGGGGAGCCGTTTTTT. Protein sequence: CASSLNDGEPFF. Full variable domain (missing parts from reference TRBV28 and TRBJ2-2): DVKVTQSSRYLVKRTGEKVFLECVQDMDHENMFWYRQDPGLGLRLIYFSYDVKMKEKGDIPEGYSVSREKKERFSLILESASTNQTSMYLCASSLNDGEPFFGEGSRLTVL.

This clonotype was seen many times. The chain links TRBV7-8 to TRBJ2-7, with 13 positions matching TRBD2. Losses at the gene ends were 5 bases for V and 7 bases for J; bases not matched to a gene: 2. The germline gives CDR1 SGHVS, CDR2 FQNEAQ. The CDR3 extends over 13 amino acids. The CDR3 here is CASSPGLAGEQYF. The CDR3 DNA reads as TGTGCCAGCAGCCCGGGACTAGCGGGAGAGCAGTACTTC.

The V call is TRBV15, the J call TRBJ2-3; TRBD2 might be the D (5 bases). CDR1 and CDR2 (germline): LNHNV, YYDKDF (reference sequence). This CDR3 contains 14 residues. V was shortened by 7 bases and J by 5 bases, with 16 bases between the two germline ends. The DNA for the CDR3 is TGTGCCACCAATGAGGGAAGCGGTAGAGATACGCAGTATTTT. Encoded protein: CATNEGSGRDTQYF.

This clonotype was counted at least ten times. The rearrangement uses TRBV20-1 and TRBJ2-5; D may correspond to TRBD1 or TRBD2 (6 bases each). The CDR3 covers 13 residues. CDR1 is DFQATT, CDR2 SNEGSKA, per germline (reference sequence). The V gene lost 3 bases and the J gene lost 3 bases, with 11 bases spanning the gap. The CDR3 nucleotides are TGCAGTGCTAGTAGGGGGGCTAAAGAGACCCAGTACTTC. Its translation is CSASRGAKETQYF.

The chain employs TRBV5-1 and TRBJ1-1; TRBD1 matches 7 bases. J was trimmed by 2 bases and V by 3 bases; bases with no gene match: 13. Germline V CDR1 and CDR2: SGHRS, YFSETQ. The CDR3 totals 17 residues. CDR3 region: CASSWGFMGQLNTEAFF. In DNA, the CDR3 is TGCGCCAGCAGCTGGGGTTTTATGGGACAGTTAAACACTGAAGCTTTCTTT. The full variable domain, in which reference TRBV5-1 and TRBJ1-1 provide the parts outside the CDR3, is KAGVTQTPRYLIKTRGQQVTLSCSPISGHRSVSWYQQTPGQGLQFLFEYFSETQRNKGNFPGRFSGRQFSNSRSEMNVSTLELGDSALYLCASSWGFMGQLNTEAFFGQGTRLTVV.

There are many counts of this clonotype. The V call is TRBV5-1, the J call TRBJ2-3, with D perhaps TRBD1 (6 bases). The CDR3 has 15 residues. CDR1 and CDR2 (germline): SGHRS, YFSETQ. Trimming took off 7 bases at V and 5 bases at J, with 20 bases between the two ends. The DNA of the CDR3 is TGCGCCAGCCATCCGAGCGCAGGGGCAATAGATACGCAGTATTTT. Its protein product is CASHPSAGAIDTQYF. The variable domain in full, completed from reference TRBV5-1 and TRBJ2-3, reads KAGVTQTPRYLIKTRGQQVTLSCSPISGHRSVSWYQQTPGQGLQFLFEYFSETQRNKGNFPGRFSGRQFSNSRSEMNVSTLELGDSALYLCASHPSAGAIDTQYFGPGTRLTVL.

The rearrangement uses TRBV24-1 and TRBJ2-2; 8 bases map to TRBD2. Losses at the gene ends were 2 bases for V and 0 bases for J; bases not matched to a gene: 7. This CDR3 contains 18 residues. Germline V lookup: CDR1 KGHDR, CDR2 SFDVKD. CDR3 DNA sequence: TGTGCCACCAGTGATTCCCCTAGCGGGCGCACGAACACCGGGGAGCTGTTTTTT. Its protein product is CATSDSPSGRTNTGELFF.

Turning to this clonotype: This may be a read error: a much more frequent sequence differs by one nucleotide. The chain uses TRBV6-2 or TRBV6-3 and TRBJ2-1, with TRBD2 matching over 9 bases. This CDR3 has 19 amino acids. Germline V gene data show CDR1 as MNHEY and CDR2 as SVGEGT. The CDR3 DNA is TGTGCCAGCGGTTACCCCCGGCTAGCGGGAATCTACTCCTACAATGAGCAGTTCTTC. Translated, it gives CASGYPRLAGIYSYNEQFF.